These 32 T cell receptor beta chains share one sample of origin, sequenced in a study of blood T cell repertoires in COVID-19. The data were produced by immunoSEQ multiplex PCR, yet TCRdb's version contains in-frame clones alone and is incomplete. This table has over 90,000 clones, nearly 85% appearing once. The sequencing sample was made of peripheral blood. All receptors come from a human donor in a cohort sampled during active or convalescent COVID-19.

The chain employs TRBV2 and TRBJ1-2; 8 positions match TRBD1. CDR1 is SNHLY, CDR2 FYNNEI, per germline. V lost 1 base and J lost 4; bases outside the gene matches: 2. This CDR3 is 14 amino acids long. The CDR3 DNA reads TGTGCCAGCAGTGAAGACAGGGGGTCCTATGGCTACACCTTC. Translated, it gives CASSEDRGSYGYTF.

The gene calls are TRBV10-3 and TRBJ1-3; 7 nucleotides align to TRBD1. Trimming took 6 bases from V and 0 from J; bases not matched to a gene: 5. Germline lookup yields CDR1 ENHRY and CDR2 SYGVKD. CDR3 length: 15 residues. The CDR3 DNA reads TGTGCCATCAGAGGGACAGCGAGCTCTGGAAACACCATATATTTT. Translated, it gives CAIRGTASSGNTIYF.

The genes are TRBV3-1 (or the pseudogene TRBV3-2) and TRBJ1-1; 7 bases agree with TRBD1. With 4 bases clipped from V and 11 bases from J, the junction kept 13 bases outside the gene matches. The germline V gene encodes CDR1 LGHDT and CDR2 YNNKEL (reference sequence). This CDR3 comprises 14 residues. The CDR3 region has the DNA TGTGCCAGCAGCCGACAGGGTTCCGAACATGGGGCTTTCTTT. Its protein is CASSRQGSEHGAFF.

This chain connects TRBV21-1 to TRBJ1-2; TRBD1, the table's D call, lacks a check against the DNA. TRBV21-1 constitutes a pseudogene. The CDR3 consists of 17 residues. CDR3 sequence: CASSKVSQTGAGYGYTF. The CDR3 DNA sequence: TGTGCCAGCAGCAAAGTTTCCCAGACAGGGGCAGGCTATGGCTACACCTTC.

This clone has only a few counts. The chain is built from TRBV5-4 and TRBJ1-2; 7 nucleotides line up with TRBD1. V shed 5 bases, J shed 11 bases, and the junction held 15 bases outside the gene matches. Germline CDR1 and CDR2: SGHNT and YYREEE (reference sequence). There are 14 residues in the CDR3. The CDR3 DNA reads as TGTGCCAGCAGTCCCTCCGTCGGGACAGAATATTACACCTTC. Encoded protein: CASSPSVGTEYYTF.

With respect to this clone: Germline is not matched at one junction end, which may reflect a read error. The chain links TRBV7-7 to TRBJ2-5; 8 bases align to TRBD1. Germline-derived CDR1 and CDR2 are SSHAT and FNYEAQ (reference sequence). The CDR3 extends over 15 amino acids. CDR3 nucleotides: TGTGCTAGCAGCGCAACCGGACAGGGCCAAGAGACCCAGTACTTC. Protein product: CASSATGQGQETQYF.

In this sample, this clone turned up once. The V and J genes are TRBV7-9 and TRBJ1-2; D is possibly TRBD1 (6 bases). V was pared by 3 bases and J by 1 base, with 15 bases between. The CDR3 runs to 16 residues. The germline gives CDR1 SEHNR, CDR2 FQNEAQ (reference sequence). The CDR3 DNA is TGTGCCAGCAGCTTCAACCAGGGGCCCCTTAACTATGGCTACACCTTC. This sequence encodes CASSFNQGPLNYGYTF.

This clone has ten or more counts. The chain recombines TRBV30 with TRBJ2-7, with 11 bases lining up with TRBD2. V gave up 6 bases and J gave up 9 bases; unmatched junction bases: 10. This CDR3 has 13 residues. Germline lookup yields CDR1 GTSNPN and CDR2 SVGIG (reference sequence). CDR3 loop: CACLAGGRFRQYF. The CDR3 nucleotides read TGTGCCTGCCTAGCGGGGGGCCGGTTTCGGCAGTACTTC.

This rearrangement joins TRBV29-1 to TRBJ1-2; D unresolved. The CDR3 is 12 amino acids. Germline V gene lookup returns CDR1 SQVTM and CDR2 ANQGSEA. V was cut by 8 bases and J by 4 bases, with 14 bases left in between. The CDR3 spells CSSEDGIYGYTF. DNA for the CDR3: TGCAGCTCAGAGGACGGGATCTATGGCTACACCTTC. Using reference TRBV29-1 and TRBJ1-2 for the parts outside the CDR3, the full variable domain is SAVISQKPSRDICQRGTSLTIQCQVDSQVTMMFWYRQQPGQSLTLIATANQGSEATYESGFVIDKFPISRPNLTFSTLTVSNMSPEDSSIYLCSSEDGIYGYTFGSGTRLTVV.

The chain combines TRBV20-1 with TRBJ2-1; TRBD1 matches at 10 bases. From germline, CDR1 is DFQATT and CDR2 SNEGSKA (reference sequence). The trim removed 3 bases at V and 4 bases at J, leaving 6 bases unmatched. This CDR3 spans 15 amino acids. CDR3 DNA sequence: TGCAGTGCTAGTGGGGGGGACAGGGGATACAATGAGCAGTTCTTC. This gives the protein CSASGGDRGYNEQFF.

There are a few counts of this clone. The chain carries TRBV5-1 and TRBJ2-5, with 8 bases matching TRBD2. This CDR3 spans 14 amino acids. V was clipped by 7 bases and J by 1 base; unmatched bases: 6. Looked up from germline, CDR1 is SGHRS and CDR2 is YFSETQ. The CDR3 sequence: CASRKLAAQETQYF. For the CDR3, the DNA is TGCGCCAGCCGGAAACTAGCGGCCCAAGAGACCCAGTACTTC.

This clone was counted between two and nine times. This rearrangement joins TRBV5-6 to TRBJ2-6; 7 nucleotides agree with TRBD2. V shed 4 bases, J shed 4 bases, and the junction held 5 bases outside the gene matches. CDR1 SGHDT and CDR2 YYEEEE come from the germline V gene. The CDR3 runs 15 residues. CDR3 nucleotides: TGTGCCAGCAGCCCCGGGCGGGGGGGGGCCAACGTCCTGACTTTC. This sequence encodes CASSPGRGGANVLTF.

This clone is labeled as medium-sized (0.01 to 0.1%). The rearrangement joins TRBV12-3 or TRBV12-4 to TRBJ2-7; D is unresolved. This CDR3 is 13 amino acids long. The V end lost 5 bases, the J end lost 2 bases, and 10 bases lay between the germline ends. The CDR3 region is CASSPLSAYEQYF. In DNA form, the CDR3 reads TGTGCCAGCAGTCCCCTTTCCGCCTACGAGCAGTACTTC.

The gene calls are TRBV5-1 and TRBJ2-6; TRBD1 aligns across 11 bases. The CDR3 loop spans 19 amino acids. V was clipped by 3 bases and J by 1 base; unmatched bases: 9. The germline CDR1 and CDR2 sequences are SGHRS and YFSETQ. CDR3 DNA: TGCGCCAGCAGCTCATTTCCGGGACAGGGGGTTTCTGGGGCCAACGTCCTGACTTTC. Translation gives CASSSFPGQGVSGANVLTF.

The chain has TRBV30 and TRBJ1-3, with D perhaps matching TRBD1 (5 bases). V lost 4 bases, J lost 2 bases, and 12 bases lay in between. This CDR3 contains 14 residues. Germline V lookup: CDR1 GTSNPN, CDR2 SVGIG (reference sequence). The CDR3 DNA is TGTGCCTGGACTACTGGGGGGGCTGGAAACACCATATATTTT. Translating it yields CAWTTGGAGNTIYF. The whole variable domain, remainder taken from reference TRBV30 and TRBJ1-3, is SQTIHQWPATLVQPVGSPLSLECTVEGTSNPNLYWYRQAAGRGLQLLFYSVGIGQISSEVPQNLSASRPQDRQFILSSKKLLLSDSGFYLCAWTTGGAGNTIYFGEGSWLTVV.

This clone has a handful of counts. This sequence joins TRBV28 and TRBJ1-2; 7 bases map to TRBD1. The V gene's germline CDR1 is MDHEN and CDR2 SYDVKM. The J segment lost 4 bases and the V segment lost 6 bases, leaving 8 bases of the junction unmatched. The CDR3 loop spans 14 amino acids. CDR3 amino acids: CASSPGGRSYGYTF. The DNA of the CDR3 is TGTGCCAGCAGCCCAGGGGGAAGGAGCTATGGCTACACCTTC.

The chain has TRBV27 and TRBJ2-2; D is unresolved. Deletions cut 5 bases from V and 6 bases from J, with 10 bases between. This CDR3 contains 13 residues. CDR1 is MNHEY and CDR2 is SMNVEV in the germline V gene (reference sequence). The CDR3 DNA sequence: TGTGCCAGCAGTCCGCCCTGGCCCGGGGAGCTGTTTTTT. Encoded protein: CASSPPWPGELFF.

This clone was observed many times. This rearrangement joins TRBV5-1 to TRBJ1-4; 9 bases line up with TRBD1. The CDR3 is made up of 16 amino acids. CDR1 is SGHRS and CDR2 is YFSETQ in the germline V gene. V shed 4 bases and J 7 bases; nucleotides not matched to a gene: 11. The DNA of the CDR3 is TGCGCCAGCAGCACCGGACAGGGGAATCTGCGTGAAAAACTGTTTTTT. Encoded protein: CASSTGQGNLREKLFF.

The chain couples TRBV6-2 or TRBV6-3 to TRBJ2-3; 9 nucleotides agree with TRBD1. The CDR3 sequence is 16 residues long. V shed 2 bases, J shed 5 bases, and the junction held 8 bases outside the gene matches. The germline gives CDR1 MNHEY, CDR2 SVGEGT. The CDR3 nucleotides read TGTGCCAGCAGTTACCTTGGACAGGGGAGAGGAGATACGCAGTATTTT. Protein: CASSYLGQGRGDTQYF.

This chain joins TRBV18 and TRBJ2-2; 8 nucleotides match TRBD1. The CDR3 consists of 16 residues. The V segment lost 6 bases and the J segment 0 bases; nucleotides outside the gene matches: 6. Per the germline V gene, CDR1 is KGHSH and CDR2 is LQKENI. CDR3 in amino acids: CASSRTGIPNTGELFF. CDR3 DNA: TGTGCCAGCTCCAGGACAGGGATCCCGAACACCGGGGAGCTGTTTTTT.

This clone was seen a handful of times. In DNA form, the CDR3 reads TGTGCCAGCAGCTTAACGGCCGGGAATAGCAATCAGCCCCAGCATTTT. It is translated as CASSLTAGNSNQPQHF. The chain is built from TRBV7-3 and TRBJ1-5; D unclear. Deletions cut 0 bases from V and 0 bases from J, with 9 bases between. Germline assignment: CDR1 SGHTA and CDR2 FQGTGA. CDR3 length: 16 residues.

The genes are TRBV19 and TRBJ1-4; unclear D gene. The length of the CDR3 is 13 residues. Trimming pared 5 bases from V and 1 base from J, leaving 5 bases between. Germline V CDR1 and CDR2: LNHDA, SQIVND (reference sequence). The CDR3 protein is CASSVQTNEKLFF. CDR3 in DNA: TGTGCCAGTAGTGTACAAACTAATGAAAAACTGTTTTTT.

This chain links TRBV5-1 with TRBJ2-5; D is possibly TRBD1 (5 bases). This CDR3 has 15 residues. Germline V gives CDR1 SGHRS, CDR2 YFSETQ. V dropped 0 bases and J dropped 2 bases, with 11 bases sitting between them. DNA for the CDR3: TGCGCCAGCAGCTTGGGACAGCCTCCGCAAGAGACCCAGTACTTC. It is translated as CASSLGQPPQETQYF.

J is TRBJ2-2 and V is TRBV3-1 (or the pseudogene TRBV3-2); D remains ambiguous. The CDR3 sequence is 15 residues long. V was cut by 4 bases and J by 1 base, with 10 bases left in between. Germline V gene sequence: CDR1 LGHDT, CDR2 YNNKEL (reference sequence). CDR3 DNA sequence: TGTGCCAGCAGCCCTGATACAGAGAACACCGGGGAGCTGTTTTTT. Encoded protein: CASSPDTENTGELFF.

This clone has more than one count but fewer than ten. The CDR3 bases are TGTGCCAGCAGCGTAGGCTTAGAGAGGCTGGCCTACGAGCAGTACTTC. It codes for CASSVGLERLAYEQYF. The chain carries TRBV9 and TRBJ2-7; D call uncertain. Trimming left V 0 bases short and J 2 bases short, with 15 bases between. The CDR3 spans 16 residues. Germline V gene data show CDR1 as SGDLS and CDR2 as YYNGEE. Variable domain in full (rest from reference TRBV9 and TRBJ2-7): DSGVTQTPKHLITATGQRVTLRCSPRSGDLSVYWYQQSLDQGLQFLIQYYNGEERAKGNILERFSAQQFPDLHSELNLSSLELGDSALYFCASSVGLERLAYEQYFGPGTRLTVT.

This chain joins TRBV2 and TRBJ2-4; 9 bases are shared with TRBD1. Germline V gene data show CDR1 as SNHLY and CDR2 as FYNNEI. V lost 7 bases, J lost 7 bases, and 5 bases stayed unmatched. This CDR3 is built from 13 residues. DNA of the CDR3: TGTGCCAGCAAAGGACAGGGGTCGAACATTCAGTACTTC. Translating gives CASKGQGSNIQYF.

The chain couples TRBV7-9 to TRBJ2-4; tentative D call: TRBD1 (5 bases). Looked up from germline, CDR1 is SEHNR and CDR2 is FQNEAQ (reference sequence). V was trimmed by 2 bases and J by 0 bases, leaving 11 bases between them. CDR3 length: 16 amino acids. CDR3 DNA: TGTGCCAGCAGCTTAACAGGACCGCTAGCCAAAAACATTCAGTACTTC. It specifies CASSLTGPLAKNIQYF.

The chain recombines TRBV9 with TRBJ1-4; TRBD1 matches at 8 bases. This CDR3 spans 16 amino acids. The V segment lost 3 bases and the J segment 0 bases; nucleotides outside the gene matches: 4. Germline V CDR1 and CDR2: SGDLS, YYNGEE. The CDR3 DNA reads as TGTGCCAGCAGCGCCACAGGGGGACCAACTAATGAAAAACTGTTTTTT. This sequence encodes CASSATGGPTNEKLFF.

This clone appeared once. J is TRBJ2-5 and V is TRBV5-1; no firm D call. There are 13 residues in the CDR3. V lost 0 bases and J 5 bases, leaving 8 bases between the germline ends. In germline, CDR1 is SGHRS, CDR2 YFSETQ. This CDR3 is CASSLGRAETQYF. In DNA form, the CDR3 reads TGCGCCAGCAGCTTGGGCCGCGCTGAGACCCAGTACTTC.

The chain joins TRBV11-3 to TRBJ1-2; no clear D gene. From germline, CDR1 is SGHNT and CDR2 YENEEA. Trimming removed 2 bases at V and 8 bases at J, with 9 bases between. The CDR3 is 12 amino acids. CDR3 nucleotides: TGTGCCAGCAGCTTATGGTCTGCGGGCTACACCTTC. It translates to CASSLWSAGYTF.

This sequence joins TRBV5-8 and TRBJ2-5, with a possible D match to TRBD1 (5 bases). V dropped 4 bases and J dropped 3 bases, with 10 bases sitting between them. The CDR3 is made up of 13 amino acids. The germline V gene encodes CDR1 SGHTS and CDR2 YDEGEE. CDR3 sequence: CASSADIEETQYF. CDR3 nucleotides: TGTGCCAGCAGCGCGGACATTGAAGAGACCCAGTACTTC.

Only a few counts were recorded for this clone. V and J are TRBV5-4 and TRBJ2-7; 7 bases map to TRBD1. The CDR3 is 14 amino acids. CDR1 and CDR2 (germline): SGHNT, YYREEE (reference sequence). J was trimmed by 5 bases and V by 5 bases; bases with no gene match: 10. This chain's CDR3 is CASRKQGFFNEQYF. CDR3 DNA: TGTGCCAGCAGGAAACAGGGGTTTTTCAACGAGCAGTACTTC. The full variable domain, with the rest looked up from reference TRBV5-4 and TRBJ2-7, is ETGVTQSPTHLIKTRGQQVTLRCSSQSGHNTVSWYQQALGQGPQFIFQYYREEENGRGNFPPRFSGLQFPNYSSELNVNALELDDSALYLCASRKQGFFNEQYFGPGTRLTVT.